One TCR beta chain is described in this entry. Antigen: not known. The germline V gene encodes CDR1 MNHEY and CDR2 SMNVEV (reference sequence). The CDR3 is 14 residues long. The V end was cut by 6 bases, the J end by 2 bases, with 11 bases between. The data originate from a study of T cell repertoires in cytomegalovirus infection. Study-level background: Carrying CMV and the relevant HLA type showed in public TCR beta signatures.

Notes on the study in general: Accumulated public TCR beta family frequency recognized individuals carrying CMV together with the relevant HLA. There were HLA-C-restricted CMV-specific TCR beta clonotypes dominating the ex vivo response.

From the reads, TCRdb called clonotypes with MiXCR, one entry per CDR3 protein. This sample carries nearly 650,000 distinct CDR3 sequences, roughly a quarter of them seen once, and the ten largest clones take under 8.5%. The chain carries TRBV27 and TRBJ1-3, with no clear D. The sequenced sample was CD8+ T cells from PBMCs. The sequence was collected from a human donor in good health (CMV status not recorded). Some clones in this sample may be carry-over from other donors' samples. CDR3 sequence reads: CASSLGSAGNTIYF. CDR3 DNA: TGTGCCAGCAGCCTAGGTAGCGCTGGAAACACCATATATTTT.